This T cell receptor (beta chain) was identified during a study of preoperative IRX-2 immunotherapy in early breast cancer. Sample treatment: preoperative locoregional IRX-2 cytokine immunotherapy. This phase Ib study tested locoregional IRX-2 cytokine immunotherapy given before surgery. CDR1 MNHGY and CDR2 SAAAGT come from the germline V gene. This CDR3 has 14 amino acids. Trimming pared 2 bases from V and 6 bases from J, leaving 13 bases between. Assay: immunoSEQ multiplex PCR; the TCRdb copy retains only in-frame clones and omits some. The repertoire holds some 30,000 clones, with over 85% as singletons.

The sequence derives from a human donor with breast cancer. This chain connects TRBV6-8 to TRBJ1-1; perhaps TRBD1 as D (5 bases). The starting material was tumor tissue, obtained after IRX-2 immunotherapy. The CDR3 sequence is CASSYLSRGAEAFF. The CDR3, as DNA: TGTGCCAGCAGTTACCTTTCGAGGGGCGCTGAAGCTTTCTTT.